These T cell receptor beta chains were read from a single sample in a study of blood T cells in healthy people across ages. TCRdb processed the 5' RACE reads anew with MiXCR; each CDR3 protein has one entry. The sample has 710,000 or so distinct CDR3 sequences, 32% seen once; the top ten hold 15% to 17%. The sequenced sample consisted of blood. The receptor source for this set is a woman at least 80 years old in good health. Each CDR3 is given with its conserved first and last residue. Fields, in order: D gene, clone size, J gene, V gene, CDR3 DNA, CDR3 protein. D genes are given only for firm matches. Size tells how often a clone was seen (once, few, many) or the class of an expanded clone, and some rows leave it out.

>TRBD1|many|TRBJ2-7|TRBV7-2
TGTGCCAGCAGCATTAGACAGGGGGCGTACGAGCAGTACTTC
CASSIRQGAYEQYF
>.|.|TRBJ1-2|TRBV7-3
TGTGCCAGCAGCCTCGGGCCAGGGGCGGATGGCTACACCTTC
CASSLGPGADGYTF
>.|.|TRBJ1-4|TRBV20-1
TGCAGTGCTAGTTTCCAGGGGCAGCCTAATGAAAAACTGTTTTTT
CSASFQGQPNEKLFF
>.|.|TRBJ1-1|TRBV2
TGTGCCAGCAGTGTAGTAAATACTGAAGCTTTCTTT
CASSVVNTEAFF
>TRBD2|.|TRBJ2-5|TRBV7-2
TGTGCCAGCAGCTTGATTAGCGGGGGGCAGGGTGAAGAGACCCAGTACTTC
CASSLISGGQGEETQYF
>.|.|TRBJ1-1|TRBV18
TGTGCCAGCTCACCATCCAGGGACGGGAATACTGAAGCTTTCTTT
CASSPSRDGNTEAFF
>.|.|TRBJ2-5|TRBV6-6
TGTGCCAGCAGTTACTCGATTGAGACCCAGTACTTC
CASSYSIETQYF
>.|.|TRBJ2-5|TRBV20-1
TGCAGTGCTAGACCTGCTGGGAGTGCGGAGACCCAGTACTTC
CSARPAGSAETQYF
>TRBD2|.|TRBJ2-7|TRBV15
TGTGCCACCGAACACCGAGGGACTAGCGGGAGCTACGAGCAGTACTTC
CATEHRGTSGSYEQYF
>.|.|TRBJ1-2|TRBV5-1
TGCGCCAGCAGCTCGGGAGGGAATTTCTATGGCTACACCTTC
CASSSGGNFYGYTF
>.|.|TRBJ2-3|TRBV4-3
TGCGCCAGCAGCCAAGAGAGGGTGCTCGGCACAGATACGCAGTATTTT
CASSQERVLGTDTQYF
>.|many|TRBJ1-6|TRBV12-3/TRBV12-4
TGTGCCAGCAGTTTTAGGGGACCCCTCCACTTT
CASSFRGPLHF
>.|.|TRBJ1-6|TRBV5-4
TGTGCCAGCAGCTTGTGGCGGACCGTGGGGGCACCCCTCCACTTT
CASSLWRTVGAPLHF
>TRBD2|many|TRBJ2-1|TRBV12-3/TRBV12-4
TGTGCCAGCAGTACCCGACTAGCGGGGGGCGCGGGGTCCTACAATGAGCAGTTCTTC
CASSTRLAGGAGSYNEQFF
>TRBD1|.|TRBJ1-5|TRBV7-2
TGTGCCAGCAGCTTGAGCCCAGGGGGCCTCAATCAGCCCCAGCATTTT
CASSLSPGGLNQPQHF
>TRBD1|few|TRBJ1-6|TRBV27
TGTGCCAGCAGCCCTCCCGGGACAGGGGGCAGATCACCCCTCCACTTT
CASSPPGTGGRSPLHF
>.|few|TRBJ1-6|TRBV7-6
TGTGCCAGCAAAGAAGAGGTCACTAGTAATTCACCCCTCCACTTT
CASKEEVTSNSPLHF
>.|.|TRBJ1-3|TRBV28
TGTGCCAGCAGGACCGGGACCCGAAACACCATATATTTT
CASRTGTRNTIYF
>.|.|TRBJ2-7|TRBV12-3/TRBV12-4
TGTGCCAGCAGTTTGCGGCGTTCCGGCGAGCAGTACTTC
CASSLRRSGEQYF
>.|many|TRBJ1-2|TRBV12-3/TRBV12-4
TGTGCCAGCAGTTTCGGTCCAGGCCCTAACTATGGCTACACCTTC
CASSFGPGPNYGYTF
>.|few|TRBJ1-1|TRBV13
TGTGCCAGCAGCTTAAATATGGTAGCTTTCTTT
CASSLNMVAFF
>TRBD2|many|TRBJ2-3|TRBV20-1
TGCAGTGCTAGGGCACCGGGACTAGCGGAATTAGCGCAGTATTTT
CSARAPGLAELAQYF
>TRBD2|.|TRBJ2-5|TRBV28
TGTGCCAGCAGTTCCTACCGACTAGCGGGAGGGGAGACCCAGTACTTC
CASSSYRLAGGETQYF
>.|many|TRBJ2-7|TRBV5-1
TGCGCCAGCAGCTCGGACGGTAACTCCTACGAGCAGTACTTC
CASSSDGNSYEQYF
>.|many|TRBJ2-7|TRBV20-1
TGCAGTGCTACCCGGGACTACGAGCAGTACTTC
CSATRDYEQYF
>TRBD1|.|TRBJ2-2|TRBV6-2/TRBV6-3
TGTGCCAGCAGAGCCTCCGGGACAGGGGCCGGGGAGCTGTTTTTT
CASRASGTGAGELFF
>.|many|TRBJ1-5|TRBV20-1
TGCAGTGCTAGATTTCGACAGGTAGCAGTCGGTCAGCCCCAGCATTTT
CSARFRQVAVGQPQHF
>.|once|TRBJ2-1|TRBV20-1
TGCAGTGCAGGAATTAGGGGGGACCACAATGAGCAGTTCTTC
CSAGIRGDHNEQFF
>.|few|TRBJ2-1|TRBV29-1
TGCAGCGGGCACGGAGAAGATTCCGATGAGCAGTTCTTC
CSGHGEDSDEQFF
>.|many|TRBJ1-1|TRBV5-1
TGCGCCAGCAGGCCGGGACATTTAGTGGTGAACACTGAAGCTTTCTTT
CASRPGHLVVNTEAFF
>.|many|TRBJ2-7|TRBV10-3
TGTGCCATCAGTGGTAGGCCAGCCAACGAGCAGTACTTC
CAISGRPANEQYF
>.|.|TRBJ2-5|TRBV20-1
TGCAGTGCTAGAGCAGGGCGGTGGGAGACCCAGTACTTC
CSARAGRWETQYF
>.|.|TRBJ2-7|TRBV20-1
TGCAGTGCTAGAGATAACAGAGGGTTGGGCGGGGCTAGCTCCTACGAGCAGTACTTC
CSARDNRGLGGASSYEQYF
>.|.|TRBJ2-1|TRBV7-3
TGTGCCAGCAGCTTACAGGGGAAAGGGTCCTACAATGAGCAGTTCTTC
CASSLQGKGSYNEQFF
>TRBD2|few|TRBJ2-1|TRBV2
TGTGCCAGCAGTGGCATTGGCGGGGGGGATTATGAGCAGTTCTTC
CASSGIGGGDYEQFF
>TRBD1|many|TRBJ2-7|TRBV7-8
TGTGCCAGCAGCTTAGGACGGACAGGGGGCATGAACGAGCAGTACTTC
CASSLGRTGGMNEQYF
>.|.|TRBJ2-7|TRBV5-5
TGTGCCACCGGAAGGGGCTCCTACGAGCAGTACTTC
CATGRGSYEQYF
>.|.|TRBJ2-1|TRBV13
TGTGCCAGCAGCTTAGAAGGCCGGAGAGGGGCCTACAATGAGCAGTTCTTC
CASSLEGRRGAYNEQFF
>.|many|TRBJ2-7|TRBV4-3
TGCGCCAGCAGCCAAGGGAGATTCTACGAGCAGTACTTC
CASSQGRFYEQYF
>.|many|TRBJ1-2|TRBV27
TGTGCCAGCACTCCGACAGGCACTAACTATGGCTACACCTTC
CASTPTGTNYGYTF
>.|.|TRBJ1-4|TRBV4-1
TGCGCCAGCAGCCCTGGGACAAGGGCTAATGGAAAACTGTTTTTT
CASSPGTRANGKLFF
>.|.|TRBJ2-6|TRBV20-1
TGCAGTGCTAGTGAACACTCTGGGGCCAACGTCCGGACTTTC
CSASEHSGANVRTF
>.|.|TRBJ1-1|TRBV2
TGTGCCAGCAGGGCAGGGTGGGTTATGAACACTGAAGCTTTCTTT
CASRAGWVMNTEAFF
>.|.|TRBJ1-5|TRBV12-3/TRBV12-4
TGTGCCAGCAGTCCCGGCGCAGGGGACAATCAGCCCCAGCATTTT
CASSPGAGDNQPQHF
>.|.|TRBJ2-7|TRBV12-3/TRBV12-4
TGTGCCAGCAGTTTCGGTTGGCAACCCTACGAGCAGTACTTC
CASSFGWQPYEQYF
>TRBD1|few|TRBJ1-4|TRBV28
TGTGCCAGCAGGGGCCGGGACAGTAATGAAAAACTGTTTTTT
CASRGRDSNEKLFF
>TRBD1|many|TRBJ1-2|TRBV29-1
TGCAGCGTTGAGTCCGGGACAGGGGGCTTGGGGTATGGCTACACCTTC
CSVESGTGGLGYGYTF
>.|.|TRBJ1-2|TRBV29-1
TGCAGCGTTTTGACGCCAGGCGGGTATGGCCACACTTTC
CSVLTPGGYGHTF
>TRBD2|once|TRBJ2-3|TRBV30
TGTGCCTGGAGTGCTCGGACGAGCGGGGGGGCCACAGATACGCAGTATTTT
CAWSARTSGGATDTQYF
>.|few|TRBJ1-5|TRBV7-9
TGTGCCAGCAGCTTGGAGGGACAGCCCCAGCATTTT
CASSLEGQPQHF
>.|many|TRBJ1-2|TRBV2
TGTGCCAGCAGTGGTGGGACGGAATCTAACTATGGCTACACCTTC
CASSGGTESNYGYTF
>.|many|TRBJ2-6|TRBV20-1
TGCAGTGCTAGGCGGGACACCGCTCGGGGGGCCAACGTCCTGACTTTC
CSARRDTARGANVLTF
>.|few|TRBJ1-4|TRBV4-2
TGTGCCAGCAGCCAGGGCGGTGAAAAACTGTTTTTT
CASSQGGEKLFF
>.|many|TRBJ2-1|TRBV27
TGTGCCAGCAGGCGGACAGTGCTTATGGGCAATGAGCAGTTCTTC
CASRRTVLMGNEQFF
>.|few|TRBJ2-7|TRBV6-5
TGTGCCAGCAGTAGGCGGAGCTCCTACAATGAGCAGTACTTC
CASSRRSSYNEQYF
>.|many|TRBJ2-3|TRBV12-3/TRBV12-4
TGTGCCAGCAGTTTAAAAGGACAAGCGGCGCAGTATTTT
CASSLKGQAAQYF
>.|many|TRBJ2-7|TRBV6-2/TRBV6-3
TGTGCCAGCAGTTACTCGACGGGGGGCGGCGAGCAGTACTTC
CASSYSTGGGEQYF
>TRBD2|few|TRBJ2-1|TRBV6-1
TGTGCCAGCAATCCTCCGCTAGCGGGGGGCATCAGCTCCCACAATGAGCAGTTCTTC
CASNPPLAGGISSHNEQFF
>.|.|TRBJ2-3|TRBV5-6
TGTGCCAGCAGGCCACCGGGACTGGCACGGGGGACGCGGTATTTT
CASRPPGLARGTRYF
>.|many|TRBJ2-1|TRBV19
TGTGCCAGTACCGCCCGTTCTAGCGCAAGCTCCTACAATGAGCAGTTCTTC
CASTARSSASSYNEQFF